A selection of T cell receptor beta chains follows, all from one sample in a study of T cells in Graves' hyperthyroidism and ophthalmopathy. TCRdb called the multiplex PCR reads again in MiXCR, with one record for every CDR3 protein. This table holds more than 550,000 distinct CDR3 sequences, over 15% found once. The sequenced material came from blood. The receptors derive from a woman between 45 and 65 years old with Graves' hyperthyroidism that later progressed to Graves' ophthalmopathy. CDR3s include the opening cysteine and the closing phenylalanine or tryptophan. The D gene is left open where the match is weak. The listing skips clone size in some rows; elsewhere it reads once, few, many or a size class.

J gene: TRBJ1-1; clone size: many; D gene: TRBD1; V gene: TRBV10-3; CDR3 DNA: TGTGCCATCAGTGAGGCCACAGGGGGCATTCTCCTCACTGAAGCTTTCTTT; CDR3 protein: CAISEATGGILLTEAFF
J gene: TRBJ2-1; clone size: .; D gene: TRBD2; V gene: TRBV18; CDR3 DNA: TGTGCCAGCTCAGATTACTCTAGCGGGGGTGGAGAGCAGTTCTTC; CDR3 protein: CASSDYSSGGGEQFF
J gene: TRBJ2-3; clone size: few; D gene: TRBD2; V gene: TRBV3-1; CDR3 DNA: TGTGCCAGCAGCCAAGGACTAGCGGGGGTCTTACCCCAGTATTTT; CDR3 protein: CASSQGLAGVLPQYF
J gene: TRBJ1-1; clone size: .; D gene: .; V gene: TRBV4-1; CDR3 DNA: TGCGCCAGCAGCTCCGACAGGATCTCCCTGAACACTGAAGCTTTCTTT; CDR3 protein: CASSSDRISLNTEAFF
J gene: TRBJ1-5; clone size: .; D gene: .; V gene: TRBV6-5; CDR3 DNA: TGTGCCAGCAGGCCCCGGGACAATCAGCCCCAGCATTTT; CDR3 protein: CASRPRDNQPQHF
J gene: TRBJ2-7; clone size: many; D gene: TRBD2; V gene: TRBV10-3; CDR3 DNA: TGTGCCATCAGTGAGTCGGTAGCGGGGGGCACGAGCTCCTACGAGCAGTACTTC; CDR3 protein: CAISESVAGGTSSYEQYF
J gene: TRBJ1-1; clone size: few; D gene: .; V gene: TRBV20-1; CDR3 DNA: TGCAGTGCTAAATACCAGGAGAACACTGAAGCTTTCTTT; CDR3 protein: CSAKYQENTEAFF
J gene: TRBJ1-5; clone size: many; D gene: .; V gene: TRBV3-1; CDR3 DNA: TGTGCCAGCAGCCAAGACGCCCGGTACAATCAGCCCCAGCATTTT; CDR3 protein: CASSQDARYNQPQHF
J gene: TRBJ1-4; clone size: few; D gene: .; V gene: TRBV20-1; CDR3 DNA: TGCAGTGCTATAGCGCGTGAAAAACTGTTTTTT; CDR3 protein: CSAIAREKLFF
J gene: TRBJ2-3; clone size: .; D gene: TRBD2; V gene: TRBV3-1; CDR3 DNA: TGTGCCAGCAGCCATGGCGGGGGGGCGACAGATACGCAGTATTTT; CDR3 protein: CASSHGGGATDTQYF
J gene: TRBJ2-1; clone size: .; D gene: .; V gene: TRBV6-1; CDR3 DNA: TGTGCCAGCAGTGAAGCGGGGGGCCCCGAGCAGTTCTTC; CDR3 protein: CASSEAGGPEQFF
J gene: TRBJ2-1; clone size: few; D gene: TRBD1; V gene: TRBV3-1; CDR3 DNA: TGTGCCAGCAGCCACGCTGGGGCGGATACGGGACAGGCCTACAATGAGCAGTTCTTC; CDR3 protein: CASSHAGADTGQAYNEQFF
J gene: TRBJ1-5; clone size: few; D gene: TRBD1; V gene: TRBV15; CDR3 DNA: TGTGCCACCAGCCGCACAGGGGTGGCGAGTTACAGTCAGCCCCAGCATTTT; CDR3 protein: CATSRTGVASYSQPQHF
J gene: TRBJ2-3; clone size: .; D gene: TRBD1; V gene: TRBV3-1; CDR3 DNA: TGTGCCAGCAGCCAGATTGGACAGGCCACAGATACGCAGTATTTT; CDR3 protein: CASSQIGQATDTQYF
J gene: TRBJ2-7; clone size: .; D gene: TRBD2; V gene: TRBV7-6; CDR3 DNA: TGTGCCAGCAGCCTTGGGCCTAGCGGGGGCTACGAGCAGTACTTC; CDR3 protein: CASSLGPSGGYEQYF
J gene: TRBJ1-1; clone size: .; D gene: TRBD1; V gene: TRBV30; CDR3 DNA: TGTGCCTGGAGCGCGGACAGGGGAGCTTTCTTT; CDR3 protein: CAWSADRGAFF
J gene: TRBJ1-6; clone size: many; D gene: TRBD1; V gene: TRBV27; CDR3 DNA: TGTGCCAGCAGTCCGACGACAGGGTTGACTTCACCCCTCCACTTT; CDR3 protein: CASSPTTGLTSPLHF
J gene: TRBJ2-7; clone size: many; D gene: .; V gene: TRBV3-1; CDR3 DNA: TGTGCCAGCAGCCTGGCGACAGGCGATTACGAGCAGTACTTC; CDR3 protein: CASSLATGDYEQYF
J gene: TRBJ2-7; clone size: .; D gene: TRBD1; V gene: TRBV11-1; CDR3 DNA: TGTGCCAGCAGCTTAGCTTGGACAGGGACCTACGAGCAGTACTTC; CDR3 protein: CASSLAWTGTYEQYF
J gene: TRBJ2-5; clone size: few; D gene: TRBD2; V gene: TRBV7-2; CDR3 DNA: TGTGCCAGCAGCCCCCAGCGGGGCCCCGGGACCCAGTACTTC; CDR3 protein: CASSPQRGPGTQYF
J gene: TRBJ2-1; clone size: .; D gene: .; V gene: TRBV24-1; CDR3 DNA: TGTGCCACCAGTGATTTCGGCAGTTCCAGGGAGCAGTTCTTC; CDR3 protein: CATSDFGSSREQFF
J gene: TRBJ2-5; clone size: many; D gene: .; V gene: TRBV20-1; CDR3 DNA: TGCAGTGCTGGAGAGGACGAAGAGACCCAGTACTTC; CDR3 protein: CSAGEDEETQYF
J gene: TRBJ1-6; clone size: many; D gene: .; V gene: TRBV5-1; CDR3 DNA: TGCGCCAGCAGCTTGGCTGGGGGCACGGATAATTCACCCCTCCACTTT; CDR3 protein: CASSLAGGTDNSPLHF
J gene: TRBJ2-2; clone size: few; D gene: .; V gene: TRBV29-1; CDR3 DNA: TGCAGCGCCCGGGACTCCTTGAGGCCCGGGGAGCTGTTTTTT; CDR3 protein: CSARDSLRPGELFF
J gene: TRBJ2-6; clone size: few; D gene: .; V gene: TRBV18; CDR3 DNA: TGTGCCAGCTCACCCCGGGCAGTAGACTCTGGGGCCAACGTCCTGACTTTC; CDR3 protein: CASSPRAVDSGANVLTF
J gene: TRBJ2-3; clone size: .; D gene: .; V gene: TRBV30; CDR3 DNA: TGTGCCTGGAGGGGACGGGGGCCGGGGGAAGATACGCAGTATTTT; CDR3 protein: CAWRGRGPGEDTQYF
J gene: TRBJ2-2; clone size: few; D gene: .; V gene: TRBV5-1; CDR3 DNA: TGCGCCAGCAGCTTAGAAGGTGTCTACGCGAACACCGGGGAGCTGTTTTTT; CDR3 protein: CASSLEGVYANTGELFF
J gene: TRBJ2-5; clone size: few; D gene: TRBD1; V gene: TRBV6-1; CDR3 DNA: TGTGCCAGCAGTCCCCAGACAGGGCGAGAGACCCAGTACTTC; CDR3 protein: CASSPQTGRETQYF
J gene: TRBJ2-7; clone size: .; D gene: .; V gene: TRBV19; CDR3 DNA: TGTGCCAGTAGTATAGGGACAGTCTACGAGCAGTACTTC; CDR3 protein: CASSIGTVYEQYF
J gene: TRBJ2-1; clone size: few; D gene: .; V gene: TRBV7-9; CDR3 DNA: TGTGCCAGCAGCCCCCAGGGGACCGGGGACAATGAGCAGTTCTTC; CDR3 protein: CASSPQGTGDNEQFF
J gene: TRBJ1-1; clone size: .; D gene: .; V gene: TRBV7-9; CDR3 DNA: TGTGCCAGCAGCGCCACCACAGGGATCGAAGCTTTCTTT; CDR3 protein: CASSATTGIEAFF
J gene: TRBJ1-2; clone size: .; D gene: .; V gene: TRBV3-1; CDR3 DNA: TGTGCCAGCAGTTTACCTACCGCGGGACGGGGACGTGGCTACACCTTC; CDR3 protein: CASSLPTAGRGRGYTF
J gene: TRBJ1-5; clone size: once; D gene: .; V gene: TRBV7-9; CDR3 DNA: TGTGCCAGCAGCTCAAACCGGGACGAATATCAGCCCCAGCATTTT; CDR3 protein: CASSSNRDEYQPQHF
J gene: TRBJ2-7; clone size: .; D gene: TRBD1; V gene: TRBV6-1; CDR3 DNA: TGTGCCAGCAATATCGGACAGGGACCTTACGAGCAGTACTTC; CDR3 protein: CASNIGQGPYEQYF
J gene: TRBJ2-5; clone size: .; D gene: TRBD1; V gene: TRBV7-9; CDR3 DNA: TGTGCCAGCAGCGCACCACAGGGGGCCGAGACCCAGTACTTC; CDR3 protein: CASSAPQGAETQYF
J gene: TRBJ2-5; clone size: .; D gene: TRBD2; V gene: TRBV20-1; CDR3 DNA: TGCAGTGCTATAGAGGGACGTCTAGCGGAACAAGAGACCCAGTACTTC; CDR3 protein: CSAIEGRLAEQETQYF
J gene: TRBJ2-1; clone size: few; D gene: .; V gene: TRBV7-9; CDR3 DNA: TGTGCCAGCAGCTTAGCGCTAAGGGGCTTGCAGTTCTTC; CDR3 protein: CASSLALRGLQFF
J gene: TRBJ2-1; clone size: .; D gene: TRBD2; V gene: TRBV11-2; CDR3 DNA: TGTGCCAGCAGCGGGAGCGGGGGGGCCTTGAATGAGCAGTTCTTC; CDR3 protein: CASSGSGGALNEQFF
J gene: TRBJ2-2; clone size: many; D gene: TRBD2; V gene: TRBV12-3/TRBV12-4; CDR3 DNA: TGTGCCAGCAGTCTACTAGCGGGGGTAACCGGGGAGCTGTTTTTT; CDR3 protein: CASSLLAGVTGELFF
J gene: TRBJ2-1; clone size: many; D gene: .; V gene: TRBV30; CDR3 DNA: TGTGCCTGGAGTGGTGACATCTCACGGGAGCAGTTCTTC; CDR3 protein: CAWSGDISREQFF
J gene: TRBJ1-1; clone size: .; D gene: .; V gene: TRBV19; CDR3 DNA: TGTGCCAGTAAGCTAGCCGGCCGGGTCACTGAAGCTTTCTTT; CDR3 protein: CASKLAGRVTEAFF
J gene: TRBJ2-7; clone size: many; D gene: TRBD2; V gene: TRBV3-1; CDR3 DNA: TGTGCCAGCAGCCCAGGTGTAGCGGGGGCCACGGACTACGAGCAGTACTTC; CDR3 protein: CASSPGVAGATDYEQYF
J gene: TRBJ2-2; clone size: .; D gene: TRBD2; V gene: TRBV10-3; CDR3 DNA: TGTGCCATCAGAGAACCGGGACTAGCGGGGGGGCCTGGGGAGCTGTTTTTT; CDR3 protein: CAIREPGLAGGPGELFF
J gene: TRBJ1-6; clone size: .; D gene: .; V gene: TRBV18; CDR3 DNA: TGTGCCAGCTCACCGGGAAGCTCCTATAATTCACCCCTCCACTTT; CDR3 protein: CASSPGSSYNSPLHF
J gene: TRBJ1-3; clone size: .; D gene: .; V gene: TRBV2; CDR3 DNA: TGTGCCAGCAGTGCCACCCAGGGAGTCTCTGGAAACACCATATATTTT; CDR3 protein: CASSATQGVSGNTIYF
J gene: TRBJ1-5; clone size: few; D gene: .; V gene: TRBV15; CDR3 DNA: TGTGCCACCAGCAGGAGCGCAGGGAATCAGCCCCAGCATTTT; CDR3 protein: CATSRSAGNQPQHF
J gene: TRBJ2-7; clone size: many; D gene: .; V gene: TRBV24-1; CDR3 DNA: TGTGCCACCAGTGATACCTCAGGGACGTGGCAGTACTTC; CDR3 protein: CATSDTSGTWQYF